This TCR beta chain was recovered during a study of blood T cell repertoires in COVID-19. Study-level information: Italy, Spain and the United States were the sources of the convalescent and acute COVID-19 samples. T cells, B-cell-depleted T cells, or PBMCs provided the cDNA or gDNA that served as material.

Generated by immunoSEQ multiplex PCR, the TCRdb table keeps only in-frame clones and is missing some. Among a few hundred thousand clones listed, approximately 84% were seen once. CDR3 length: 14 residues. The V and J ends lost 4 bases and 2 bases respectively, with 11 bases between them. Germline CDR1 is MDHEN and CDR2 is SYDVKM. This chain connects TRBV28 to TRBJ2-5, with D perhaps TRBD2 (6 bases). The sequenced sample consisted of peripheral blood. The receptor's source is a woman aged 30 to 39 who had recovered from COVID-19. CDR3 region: CASSSGTLQETQYF. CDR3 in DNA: TGTGCCAGCAGTTCTGGGACTTTACAAGAGACCCAGTACTTC.